This TCR beta chain emerged from a study of blood T cells in healthy people across ages. The CDR3 totals 17 residues. Trimming removed 4 bases from V and 5 bases from J; junction bases left unmatched: 10. Germline-derived CDR1 and CDR2 are MNHEY and SVGEGT. Per sample, at least 6 micrograms of total RNA were extracted. Comments on this clonotype: The antigen remains undetermined.

Using a J-beta primer mix together with a sample-barcoded 5' primer, a second PCR was run for 7 to 11 cycles. TCRdb passed the 5' RACE reads through MiXCR, listing each CDR3 protein once. Altogether 1.5 million to 2 million distinct CDR3 sequences are present, around 48% being singletons, with the ten largest covering around 2.1%. Findings of the study overall: There was a strong correlation between TCR beta diversity and naive T cell percentage. There were more naive CD4+ cells and higher diversity in long-lived donors than in aged donors.

The rearrangement uses TRBV6-2 or TRBV6-3 and TRBJ2-1, with 11 bases fitting TRBD1. The TCR was taken from a woman aged 40 to 49 in good health. The sample was blood. The CDR3 protein is CASSSGQGVVTDNEQFF. The CDR3 DNA reads TGTGCCAGCAGTTCGGGACAGGGGGTGGTAACGGACAATGAGCAGTTCTTC.